This paragraph covers one T cell receptor (beta chain) sequence. The CDR3 covers 14 residues. The V end was cut by 0 bases, the J end by 8 bases, with 11 bases between. Per germline, CDR1 SGHRS and CDR2 YFSETQ. The data were taken from a study of blood T cell repertoires in COVID-19. Study context: Sites in the United States, Italy and Spain provided acute and convalescent COVID-19 samples. In each case, the material was cDNA or gDNA derived from T cells, B-cell-depleted T cells, or PBMCs.

The method was immunoSEQ multiplex PCR; TCRdb's version includes in-frame clones alone and lacks a portion of them. The data contain 120,000 to 150,000 clones, 75% to 90% of them seen just once; the ten biggest clones take up around 4.8%. The clonotype was recovered from a human donor in a cohort sampled during active COVID-19. J is TRBJ1-4 and V is TRBV5-1; weak D call: TRBD1 (5 bases). What was sequenced was peripheral blood. The CDR3 reads CASSLVGAGEKLFF. In nucleotides, the CDR3 is TGCGCCAGCAGCTTGGTAGGGGCAGGGGAAAAACTGTTTTTT.